The 23 T cell receptor beta chains given below trace back to one sample, sequenced in a study of blood T cell repertoires in COVID-19. Some clones are missing from TCRdb's copy, which holds only in-frame ones; the method was immunoSEQ multiplex PCR. The sample has some 150,000 clones; around 89% are singletons. The sequencing input was peripheral blood. The source is a man in his sixties with acute or convalescent COVID-19.

The chain is built from TRBV6-5 and TRBJ1-1; D not certain. V was shortened by 6 bases and J by 1 base, with 15 bases between the two germline ends. Germline CDR1 and CDR2: MNHEY and SVGAGI. This CDR3 has 15 amino acids. The CDR3 coding sequence is TGTGCCAGCAGGTCCCCACACCTCGCGAACACTGAAGCTTTCTTT. This encodes CASRSPHLANTEAFF.

This chain connects TRBV11-2 to TRBJ1-6, with 9 bases lining up with TRBD1. This CDR3 comprises 14 residues. After removal of 5 bases from V and 10 bases from J, the junction contained 6 bases not matched to a gene. Germline CDR1 is SGHAT and CDR2 is FQNNGV. This CDR3 reads CASSRDRVGSPLHF. The CDR3 DNA follows: TGTGCCAGCAGCCGGGACAGGGTAGGCTCACCCCTCCACTTT.

This chain joins TRBV9 and TRBJ1-2; D possibly corresponds to TRBD1 (5 bases). Trimming pared 3 bases from V and 7 bases from J, leaving 10 bases between. Germline assignment: CDR1 SGDLS and CDR2 YYNGEE. This CDR3 region has 12 residues. The CDR3 DNA reads as TGTGCCAGCAGCGCCCGGGACTCTGGCTACACCTTC. Protein: CASSARDSGYTF.

In this sample, this clone turned up a few times. V and J are TRBV6-5 and TRBJ1-6; D remains ambiguous. There are 14 residues in the CDR3. Trimming cost V 4 bases and J 5 bases, with 9 bases left between them. The V gene's germline CDR1 is MNHEY and CDR2 SVGAGI. The CDR3 is CASSSTGNNSPLHF. In DNA form, the CDR3 reads TGTGCCAGCAGTTCGACGGGTAATAATTCACCCCTCCACTTT.

V and J are TRBV9 and TRBJ1-2; D is undetermined. V lost 0 bases, J lost 4 bases, and 10 bases lay in between. This CDR3 is built from 14 residues. Germline lookup yields CDR1 SGDLS and CDR2 YYNGEE. The CDR3: CASSVGEASYGYTF. CDR3 bases: TGTGCCAGCAGCGTAGGGGAGGCTAGCTATGGCTACACCTTC.

The chain joins TRBV10-3 to TRBJ2-3, with D perhaps matching TRBD2 (5 bases). The CDR3 runs to 15 residues. V dropped 10 bases and J dropped 4 bases, with 21 bases sitting between them. Germline V gives CDR1 ENHRY, CDR2 SYGVKD. CDR3 loop: CATGGAEIGADTQYF. The DNA for the CDR3 is TGTGCCACCGGAGGTGCGGAGATAGGCGCAGATACGCAGTATTTT.

The chain joins TRBV11-2 to TRBJ1-1; the D gene is possibly TRBD1 (5 bases). The V end was cut by 0 bases, the J end by 5 bases, with 13 bases between. Germline V CDR1 and CDR2: SGHAT, FQNNGV. This CDR3 comprises 15 residues. The CDR3 reads CASSLDLGGGTEAFF. In nucleotides, the CDR3 is TGTGCCAGCAGCTTAGATCTGGGGGGTGGAACTGAAGCTTTCTTT. Full variable domain (missing parts from reference TRBV11-2 and TRBJ1-1): EAGVAQSPRYKIIEKRQSVAFWCNPISGHATLYWYQQILGQGPKLLIQFQNNGVVDDSQLPKDRFSAERLKGVDSTLKIQPAKLEDSAVYLCASSLDLGGGTEAFFGQGTRLTVV.

This chain joins TRBV5-1 and TRBJ1-1; unclear D gene. The CDR3 consists of 13 residues. The V and J ends lost 4 bases and 1 base respectively, with 8 bases between them. Germline assignment: CDR1 SGHRS and CDR2 YFSETQ. CDR3 sequence reads: CASSQTKNTEAFF. The CDR3, as DNA: TGCGCCAGCAGCCAAACAAAGAACACTGAAGCTTTCTTT. Combining the CDR3 with reference TRBV5-1 and TRBJ1-1 gives the whole variable domain KAGVTQTPRYLIKTRGQQVTLSCSPISGHRSVSWYQQTPGQGLQFLFEYFSETQRNKGNFPGRFSGRQFSNSRSEMNVSTLELGDSALYLCASSQTKNTEAFFGQGTRLTVV.

This chain links TRBV28 with TRBJ1-4, with 7 nucleotides matching TRBD1. The V gene's germline CDR1 is MDHEN and CDR2 SYDVKM. The CDR3 has 15 residues. V dropped 5 bases and J dropped 8; count of bases not matched to a gene: 11. The CDR3 protein is CASSGGGTAGEKLFF. The CDR3 nucleotides read TGTGCCAGCAGTGGAGGCGGGACAGCAGGAGAAAAACTGTTTTTT.

This clone was counted once. The gene calls are TRBV27 and TRBJ1-2; tentatively, D is TRBD1 (5 bases). The CDR3 is made up of 15 amino acids. Germline V CDR1 and CDR2: MNHEY, SMNVEV (reference sequence). V lost 4 bases, J lost 8 bases, and 20 bases lay in between. Here the CDR3 reads CASSSILGQTGGYTF. The CDR3 coding sequence is TGTGCCAGCAGTTCGATTCTAGGACAAACGGGCGGCTACACCTTC.

CDR3: CASSQGLSGNTIYF. The DNA for the CDR3 is TGTGCCAGCAGCCAAGGTCTATCTGGAAACACCATATATTTT. The J gene is TRBJ1-3, the V gene TRBV3-1 (or the pseudogene TRBV3-2); D gene uncertain. The germline CDR1 and CDR2 sequences are LGHDT and YNNKEL (reference sequence). This CDR3 has 14 residues. V was trimmed by 1 base and J by 1 base, leaving 5 bases between them.

With respect to this clone: Other nucleotide sequences from this sample produce the same CDR3. This sequence joins TRBV24-1 and TRBJ2-2, with TRBD1 as a possible D gene (5 bases). This CDR3 is built from 16 residues. Trimming pared 1 base from V and 0 bases from J, leaving 8 bases between. The germline CDR1 and CDR2 sequences are KGHDR and SFDVKD. DNA of the CDR3: TGTGCCACCAGTGATTTTACAGGATCGAACACCGGGGAGCTGTTTTTT. Translation: CATSDFTGSNTGELFF.

The CDR3 DNA sequence: TGTGCCAGCAGCCCAAGGACTAGCGGGGTCGTCGGGGAGCTGTTTTTT. Translated: CASSPRTSGVVGELFF. The V call is TRBV7-8, the J call TRBJ2-2; 12 bases are a match to TRBD2. Losses at the gene ends were 5 bases for V and 7 bases for J; bases not matched to a gene: 8. CDR3 length: 16 amino acids. The germline V gene encodes CDR1 SGHVS and CDR2 FQNEAQ.

The chain is built from TRBV6-5 and TRBJ1-5, with 8 bases matching TRBD1. The germline V gene encodes CDR1 MNHEY and CDR2 SVGAGI. Unmatched junction bases numbered 7, after V lost 0 bases and J lost 6 bases. CDR3 length: 16 residues. DNA of the CDR3: TGTGCCAGCAGTTACTCGTCGGGTACAGGGGGTCAGCCCCAGCATTTT. Translation: CASSYSSGTGGQPQHF.

The V gene is TRBV5-1, the J gene TRBJ1-1; the match to TRBD1 covers 9 bases. Trimming removed 4 bases from V and 5 bases from J; junction bases left unmatched: 6. Per the germline V gene, CDR1 is SGHRS and CDR2 is YFSETQ. CDR3 length: 14 residues. The CDR3 here is CASSGRTGETEAFF. CDR3 nucleotides: TGCGCCAGCAGCGGGAGGACAGGGGAAACTGAAGCTTTCTTT.

This clone was counted once. The chain has TRBV7-2 and TRBJ2-7, with 8 positions matching TRBD2. V shed 4 bases and J 0 bases; nucleotides not matched to a gene: 5. This CDR3 has 15 residues. Germline values: CDR1 SGHTA, CDR2 FQGNSA. The CDR3 nucleotides are TGTGCCAGCAGCTCGATAGCGGGGACCTCCTACGAGCAGTACTTC. Protein: CASSSIAGTSYEQYF.

The chain joins TRBV7-2 to TRBJ2-7; 7 bases match TRBD2. Germline V gene sequence: CDR1 SGHTA, CDR2 FQGNSA. V shed 0 bases, J shed 4 bases, and the junction held 9 bases outside the gene matches. CDR3 length equals 16 residues. The CDR3 DNA reads as TGTGCCAGCAGCTTAGCGCTGGGACTAAGTATGTACGAGCAGTACTTC. As protein: CASSLALGLSMYEQYF.

This chain uses TRBV2 with TRBJ1-1; D not certain. This CDR3 comprises 14 residues. Germline V gene sequence: CDR1 SNHLY, CDR2 FYNNEI. V dropped 8 bases and J dropped 0 bases, with 13 bases sitting between them. In DNA form, the CDR3 reads TGTGCCAGCCTCCTCCGTCCGGTGAACACTGAAGCTTTCTTT. Encoded protein: CASLLRPVNTEAFF.

V is TRBV6-6 and J is TRBJ2-5; 8 nucleotides agree with TRBD1. Germline CDR1 is MNHNY and CDR2 is SVGAGI (reference sequence). The V gene end was trimmed by 6 bases and the J gene end by 4 bases; junction bases not matched to a gene: 7. The CDR3 runs to 14 residues. The CDR3 sequence: CASRGNDRGETQYF. The CDR3 DNA sequence: TGTGCCAGCAGGGGGAACGACAGGGGAGAGACCCAGTACTTC.

The rearrangement uses TRBV6-5 and TRBJ1-5; no definite D call. Trimming left V 2 bases short and J 0 bases short, with 8 bases between. The germline CDR1 and CDR2 sequences are MNHEY and SVGAGI. The CDR3 is 15 amino acids. Here the CDR3 DNA reads TGTGCCAGCAGTTACGGTTCGGGTAGCAATCAGCCCCAGCATTTT. Translation gives CASSYGSGSNQPQHF.

The chain recombines TRBV7-9 with TRBJ1-6; D possibly corresponds to TRBD1 (6 bases). The CDR3 is made up of 15 amino acids. V was trimmed by 5 bases and J by 5 bases, leaving 13 bases between them. Germline CDR1 is SEHNR and CDR2 is FQNEAQ (reference sequence). CDR3 sequence reads: CASSPRAGDNSPLHF. CDR3 in DNA: TGTGCCAGCAGCCCAAGGGCAGGGGATAATTCACCCCTCCACTTT.

This clone was counted once. The chain carries TRBV6-5 and TRBJ2-7, with D possibly TRBD1 on 5 matching bases. The CDR3 is 10 amino acids. Trimming removed 6 bases at V and 6 bases at J, with 6 bases between. The germline CDR1 and CDR2 sequences are MNHEY and SVGAGI. The CDR3 loop is CASSRAEQYF. CDR3 DNA sequence: TGTGCCAGCAGCAGGGCCGAGCAGTACTTC.

The chain recombines TRBV5-1 with TRBJ1-1; D ambiguous. The CDR3 covers 15 residues. Trimming took off 0 bases at V and 1 base at J, with 10 bases between the two ends. CDR1 is SGHRS and CDR2 is YFSETQ in the germline V gene. In nucleotides, the CDR3 is TGCGCCAGCAGCTTGGTCTACGCATCGAACACTGAAGCTTTCTTT. It codes for CASSLVYASNTEAFF. Together with reference TRBV5-1 and TRBJ1-1, the CDR3 gives the full variable domain: KAGVTQTPRYLIKTRGQQVTLSCSPISGHRSVSWYQQTPGQGLQFLFEYFSETQRNKGNFPGRFSGRQFSNSRSEMNVSTLELGDSALYLCASSLVYASNTEAFFGQGTRLTVV.